The following is a TCR beta chain sequence with its context. Repertoires were generated with immunoSEQ multiplex PCR, while TCRdb's copy carries only in-frame clones and drops some. The table records around 35,000 clones, approximately 90% of them present only once. The data were taken from a study of T cells in localized non-small cell lung cancer. The V gene's germline CDR1 is GTSNPN and CDR2 SVGIG (reference sequence). This CDR3 is built from 13 residues. J gave up 3 bases and V 7 bases, and 6 bases lay outside the gene matches. The sample in question was peripheral blood mononuclear cells, obtained before any cancer treatment. The gene calls are TRBV30 and TRBJ2-7; 10 nucleotides line up with TRBD2. This TCR came from a female donor at least 60 years old with stage II lung adenocarcinoma. The CDR3 DNA sequence: TGTGCCTTCCTACTAGCGGGGATCTACGAGCAGTACTTC. It specifies CAFLLAGIYEQYF.